This T cell receptor beta chain comes out of a study of CD8 T cells in ankylosing spondylitis (dated by TCRdb to 2016 to 2017). For context, the study as a whole: T cell receptor beta repertoires were profiled in healthy donors and ankylosing spondylitis patients so that disease-linked TCR variants could be found. Samples of peripheral blood were taken, and for ankylosing spondylitis patients, synovial fluid was collected as well. The full study cohort was made up of roughly 25 ankylosing spondylitis patients and 108 healthy donors. What the work shows at the level of the full study, not this receptor alone: Some TCR beta motif variants had previously been reported in synovial fluid and blood of reactive arthritis patients, which suggested common disease-initiation mechanisms. The disease-linked clones had a CD8+ phenotype and were found at relatively low frequencies in peripheral blood. A TCR beta motif made up of several highly homologous amino acid variants appeared to be characteristic of blood from ankylosing spondylitis patients. Significant enrichment of the disease-linked clones was reported in matched synovial fluid samples from ankylosing spondylitis patients.

This clonotype was seen repeatedly, ten times or more. The clone's antigen remains unknown. Within one base of it there is no much larger clone, and no base qualities were kept. Trimming takes 1 base from V and 2 bases from J, and the germline ends sit 9 bases apart. CDR1 and CDR2, looked up from the germline V gene, are MNHEY and SVGAGI. The CDR3 measures 14 amino acids from cysteine to phenylalanine. The DNA shown is the 42-base CDR3, in frame from base 1. Sequencing was carried out with an Illumina HiSeq 2500. Quantitative 5'-RACE with molecular barcodes was used to prepare TCR beta libraries. Processing in the source paper ran as follows. A new computational method, built on a probabilistic model of VDJ rearrangement, was used to identify disease-linked TCR variants. Using fastp at Q25 and MiXCR, TCRdb reprocessed the public reads and kept productive beta chains. Here each entry gathers all rows of one CDR3 protein and keeps the most common genes and DNA. These V and J calls are TCRdb output, not the study's own analysis. The sample table lists around 890,000 distinct CDR3 sequences, roughly 12% of them with a count of one. The ten most abundant clones make up approximately 0.46% of the sample.

Sequenced: blood, either unsorted or a sorted T cell fraction (not recorded which). This clonotype originated in a male donor with ankylosing spondylitis. The chain joins TRBV6-5 to TRBJ2-7, with TRBD2 tentatively as D gene (5 bases match). The DNA sequence is TGTGCCAGCAGTTACTTAACCGGGACCTACGAGCAGTACTTC. This sequence encodes CASSYLTGTYEQYF.